Below, 29 T cell receptor beta chains from the same sample are listed, as sequenced in a study of cytomegalovirus exposure and HLA in healthy donors. The primer mix had 60 Vbeta and 13 Jbeta primers. Sequenced by immunoSEQ multiplex PCR; TCRdb stores in-frame clones only, minus some. The sample holds about 76,000 clones; roughly four fifths are singletons and the top ten take 9.5% to 13%. The sample taken for sequencing was PBMCs. All receptors derive from a male donor in good health and CMV-seropositive.

The CDR3, as DNA: TGCGCCAGCAGCCTGCAGGGGCCCCCCTACAATGAGCAGTTCTTC. Protein: CASSLQGPPYNEQFF. The chain has TRBV5-1 and TRBJ2-1, with D possibly TRBD1 on 6 matching bases. Between the trimmed V and J ends, which lost 4 bases and 2 bases, there was a span of 13 bases. Germline V gene lookup returns CDR1 SGHRS and CDR2 YFSETQ. This CDR3 has 15 residues.

The chain has TRBV4-2 and TRBJ2-7; the match to TRBD2 covers 12 bases. The CDR3 consists of 15 residues. CDR1 and CDR2 (germline): LGHNA, YNFKEQ. Germline trimming cut 4 bases from V and 7 bases from J; bases unmatched to any gene: 8. The chain's CDR3 is CASSPRLAGVGEQYF. DNA for the CDR3: TGTGCCAGCAGCCCTAGACTAGCGGGAGTGGGAGAGCAGTACTTC.

A single count supports this clone. A junction end diverges from the germline sequence, so it may reflect a read error. This sequence joins TRBV7-9 and TRBJ1-2, with D possibly matching TRBD1 (5 bases). This CDR3 comprises 14 residues. Germline CDR1 and CDR2: SEHNR and FQNEAQ (reference sequence). The CDR3: CSSSLATGLGGYTF. Here the CDR3 DNA reads TGTTCCAGCAGCTTAGCCACAGGTCTGGGGGGCTACACCTTC.

The V and J genes are TRBV18 and TRBJ1-1, with 10 nucleotides matching TRBD1. Germline CDR1 KGHSH, CDR2 LQKENI. The J segment lost 3 bases and the V segment lost 0 bases, leaving 1 base of the junction unmatched. The CDR3 runs to 15 residues. CDR3 bases: TGTGCCAGCTCACCACCGACAGGGGGCTACACTGAAGCTTTCTTT. It specifies CASSPPTGGYTEAFF.

The chain carries TRBV10-3 and TRBJ2-7; possibly TRBD1 for D (6 bases). The germline gives CDR1 ENHRY, CDR2 SYGVKD. Trimming left V 4 bases short and J 0 bases short, with 10 bases between. CDR3 length: 14 residues. The CDR3 protein is CAISGRDNSYEQYF. DNA of the CDR3: TGTGCCATCAGTGGCCGGGACAACTCCTACGAGCAGTACTTC.

This chain uses TRBV5-8 with TRBJ2-1, with TRBD2 matching over 8 bases. CDR1 and CDR2 from the germline V gene are SGHTS and YDEGEE. Germline trimming cut 6 bases from V and 8 bases from J; bases unmatched to any gene: 7. CDR3 length: 13 amino acids. The CDR3 here is CASKTSAVYEQFF. The CDR3 nucleotides are TGTGCCAGCAAGACTAGCGCCGTTTATGAGCAGTTCTTC. Together with reference TRBV5-8 and TRBJ2-1, the CDR3 gives the full variable domain: EAGVTQSPTHLIKTRGQQATLRCSPISGHTSVYWYQQALGLGLQFLLWYDEGEERNRGNFPPRFSGRQFPNYSSELNVNALELEDSALYLCASKTSAVYEQFFGPGTRLTVL.

This chain connects TRBV7-2 to TRBJ2-2, with 12 bases aligning to TRBD2. The CDR3 totals 16 residues. The germline V gene encodes CDR1 SGHTA and CDR2 FQGNSA. The V gene end was trimmed by 5 bases and the J gene end by 4 bases; junction bases not matched to a gene: 5. The CDR3 loop is CASSKGTSGLTGELFF. CDR3 DNA sequence: TGTGCCAGCAGCAAGGGGACTAGCGGGCTCACCGGGGAGCTGTTTTTT.

This clone was counted only a few times. The rearrangement uses TRBV15 and TRBJ1-2; 8 nucleotides align to TRBD1. The ends lost 3 bases at V and 6 bases at J; junction bases unmatched: 9. The CDR3 spans 15 residues. Germline CDR1 LNHNV, CDR2 YYDKDF (reference sequence). In nucleotides, the CDR3 is TGTGCCACCAGCAGGGGGAAGGACAGGGACAATGGCTACACCTTC. The encoded protein is CATSRGKDRDNGYTF.

The chain uses TRBV9 and TRBJ2-7; 8 bases match TRBD1. The CDR3 runs to 14 residues. V lost 4 bases and J lost 2; bases outside the gene matches: 5. The germline V gene encodes CDR1 SGDLS and CDR2 YYNGEE. The CDR3: CASSFGTGTYEQYF. The CDR3 coding sequence is TGTGCCAGCAGCTTCGGGACAGGAACCTACGAGCAGTACTTC.

The gene calls are TRBV11-2 and TRBJ2-1; 8 bases agree with TRBD1. The germline CDR1 and CDR2 sequences are SGHAT and FQNNGV. The CDR3 spans 16 residues. Germline trimming cut 5 bases from V and 8 bases from J; bases unmatched to any gene: 14. The CDR3 here is CASSPGPGQASYEQFF. Written as DNA, the CDR3 is TGTGCCAGCAGCCCGGGTCCGGGACAGGCCAGCTATGAGCAGTTCTTC.

This clone occurred a few times. The V and J genes are TRBV5-1 and TRBJ2-7, with a tentative D call TRBD1 (6 bases). From germline, CDR1 is SGHRS and CDR2 YFSETQ. The CDR3 is 15 amino acids. The V end was cut by 1 base, the J end by 4 bases, with 15 bases between. CDR3 DNA: TGCGCCAGCAGCTTGTTCGCAGGGGAAGTATACGAGCAGTACTTC. Translating gives CASSLFAGEVYEQYF.

The V and J genes are TRBV27 and TRBJ2-2, with D perhaps TRBD1 (6 bases). Trimming took off 5 bases at V and 4 bases at J, with 14 bases between the two ends. The CDR3 is made up of 15 amino acids. Germline V CDR1 and CDR2: MNHEY, SMNVEV (reference sequence). CDR3: CASSARTGITGELFF. In DNA, the CDR3 is TGTGCCAGCAGTGCCCGAACAGGGATCACCGGGGAGCTGTTTTTT.

The chain uses TRBV27 and TRBJ1-1; D gene unclear. V was trimmed by 3 bases and J by 0 bases, leaving 8 bases between them. The CDR3 totals 14 residues. Germline V lookup: CDR1 MNHEY, CDR2 SMNVEV (reference sequence). The CDR3 is CASSFRQLNTEAFF. The CDR3 nucleotides read TGTGCCAGCAGTTTTCGACAATTGAACACTGAAGCTTTCTTT.

J is TRBJ1-1 and V is TRBV10-3; D possibly corresponds to TRBD1 (6 bases). This CDR3 contains 13 residues. V lost 10 bases and J lost 6, with 18 bases in between. Looked up from germline, CDR1 is ENHRY and CDR2 is SYGVKD. Here the CDR3 reads CATSGGESPEAFF. The CDR3 DNA reads TGTGCCACCTCGGGGGGCGAATCCCCTGAAGCTTTCTTT.

This chain uses TRBV5-1 with TRBJ1-3, with D tentatively TRBD1 (6 bases). V lost 0 bases and J lost 4, with 17 bases in between. From germline, CDR1 is SGHRS and CDR2 YFSETQ. The CDR3 extends over 17 amino acids. CDR3 loop: CASSLGSRQELGNTIYF. The CDR3 bases are TGCGCCAGCAGCTTGGGGTCCCGACAGGAATTAGGAAACACCATATATTTT.

The chain has TRBV13 and TRBJ2-7; maybe TRBD2 (5 bases). The germline CDR1 and CDR2 sequences are PRHDT and FYEKMQ (reference sequence). The CDR3 extends over 15 amino acids. Trimming took off 4 bases at V and 3 bases at J, with 16 bases between the two ends. Here the CDR3 DNA reads TGTGCCAGCAGCTACATTGGTGAGGGCAGCTACGAGCAGTACTTC. Protein sequence: CASSYIGEGSYEQYF.

The table lists this clone with a few counts. The rearrangement joins TRBV7-9 to TRBJ1-5; 8 nucleotides agree with TRBD1. The V and J ends lost 5 bases and 4 bases, in that order; junction bases with no gene match: 1. Per germline, CDR1 SEHNR and CDR2 FQNEAQ (reference sequence). This CDR3 is 13 amino acids long. Here the CDR3 reads CASSGTGNQPQHF. The CDR3 region has the DNA TGTGCCAGCAGCGGGACAGGTAATCAGCCCCAGCATTTT.

J is TRBJ1-4 and V is TRBV7-9, with D possibly being TRBD1 (5 bases). Germline CDR1 is SEHNR and CDR2 is FQNEAQ (reference sequence). V dropped 4 bases and J dropped 7 bases, with 13 bases sitting between them. The CDR3 contains 14 residues. The CDR3 region is CASSSALGGEKLFF. Written as DNA, the CDR3 is TGTGCCAGCAGCTCGGCCCTGGGGGGTGAAAAACTGTTTTTT.

This clone is a singleton in its sample. The chain couples TRBV9 to TRBJ2-1; no firm D call. CDR1 SGDLS and CDR2 YYNGEE come from the germline V gene. V was pared by 0 bases and J by 9 bases, with 10 bases between. The CDR3 covers 13 residues. The CDR3 sequence: CASSVAGQVEQFF. CDR3 in DNA: TGTGCCAGCAGCGTAGCTGGGCAGGTTGAGCAGTTCTTC.

With regard to this clone: A junction end diverges from the germline sequence, so it may reflect a read error. The rearrangement uses TRBV19 and TRBJ1-2, with D possibly being TRBD1 (5 bases). CDR1 LNHDA and CDR2 SQIVND come from the germline V gene (reference sequence). This CDR3 is built from 15 residues. DNA of the CDR3: TGTGCTAGTAGTATAGAAGGGGTGGAGTCCTGTGGCTACACCTTC. This encodes CASSIEGVESCGYTF.

The CDR3 region is CASSGLAANTGELFF. CDR3 in DNA: TGTGCCAGCAGTGGTCTAGCGGCGAACACCGGGGAGCTGTTTTTT. The V and J genes are TRBV6-1 and TRBJ2-2; 7 nucleotides line up with TRBD2. Per germline, CDR1 MNHNS and CDR2 SASEGT. This CDR3 spans 15 amino acids. J gave up 0 bases and V 4 bases, and 2 bases lay outside the gene matches.

The gene calls are TRBV5-1 and TRBJ2-1, with 8 bases that match TRBD2. V trimming: 5 bases; J trimming: 5 bases; junction bases outside the gene matches: 3. CDR3 length: 13 amino acids. Germline loops: CDR1 SGHRS, CDR2 YFSETQ. The CDR3: CASRGLVDNEQFF. For the CDR3, the DNA is TGCGCCAGCAGGGGACTAGTGGACAATGAGCAGTTCTTC.

The V and J genes are TRBV5-5 and TRBJ2-2, with 9 bases identical to TRBD2. This CDR3 spans 16 amino acids. Germline V CDR1 and CDR2: SGHKS, YYEKEE (reference sequence). V was clipped by 3 bases and J by 1 base; unmatched bases: 4. The DNA of the CDR3 is TGTGCCAGCAGCTGGAATAGCGGGAGGAACACCGGGGAGCTGTTTTTT. This codes for CASSWNSGRNTGELFF. The complete variable domain, with remaining parts taken from reference TRBV5-5 and TRBJ2-2, reads DAGVTQSPTHLIKTRGQQVTLRCSPISGHKSVSWYQQVLGQGPQFIFQYYEKEERGRGNFPDRFSARQFPNYSSELNVNALLLGDSALYLCASSWNSGRNTGELFFGEGSRLTVL.

CDR3 residues: CASSFLSTGFPQPQHF. The DNA of the CDR3 is TGTGCCAGCAGTTTCTTATCCACAGGGTTCCCTCAGCCCCAGCATTTT. This chain uses TRBV27 with TRBJ1-5, with D perhaps matching TRBD1 (6 bases). Germline CDR1 is MNHEY and CDR2 is SMNVEV (reference sequence). CDR3 size: 16 residues. The V and J ends lost 3 bases and 6 bases respectively, with 18 bases between them.

The count of this clone is one. The chain employs TRBV19 and TRBJ2-6, with no clear D. The CDR3 has 15 amino acids. Germline-derived CDR1 and CDR2 are LNHDA and SQIVND (reference sequence). Trimming cost V 6 bases and J 3 bases, with 12 bases left between them. CDR3 DNA: TGTGCCAGTAGCGACATGTATAATGGGGCCAACGTCCTGACTTTC. Its translation: CASSDMYNGANVLTF.

The chain employs TRBV7-2 and TRBJ1-2; TRBD1 agrees at 9 bases. The CDR3 covers 15 residues. Germline V lookup: CDR1 SGHTA, CDR2 FQGNSA. V lost 1 base to trimming and J lost 8 bases; unmatched junction nucleotides: 8. CDR3 nucleotides: TGTGCCAGCAGCTTAGGTTTGGGGACAGGGCGCGGCTACACCTTC. This sequence encodes CASSLGLGTGRGYTF.

The V call is TRBV21-1, the J call TRBJ2-5; TRBD1 reflects the table's D call only, with no check against the DNA. With the DNA end fitting TRBJ2-7 better, the J assignment may be wrong. TRBV21-1 is a pseudogene segment. CDR3 length equals 14 residues. The CDR3 bases are TGTGCCAGCAGCGATCTTGAGGACAGCTACGAGCAGTACTTC. The encoded protein is CASSDLEDSYEQYF.

The CDR3: CASSVGTGGRETQYF. The CDR3 region has the DNA TGTGCCAGCAGCGTAGGGACAGGGGGCCGGGAGACCCAGTACTTC. V gene TRBV9 combines with J gene TRBJ2-5, with 11 bases fitting TRBD1. The trim removed 0 bases at V and 5 bases at J, leaving 3 bases unmatched. CDR3 size: 15 residues. The germline V gene has CDR1 SGDLS and CDR2 YYNGEE.

This chain joins TRBV18 and TRBJ1-3; D gene uncertain. This CDR3 spans 18 amino acids. Germline assignment: CDR1 KGHSH and CDR2 LQKENI. Trimming cost V 3 bases and J 3 bases, with 21 bases left between them. CDR3 bases: TGTGCCAGCTCACCCCTGGACGGGATTAGATATCATGGAAACACCATATATTTT. Translated: CASSPLDGIRYHGNTIYF. Together with reference TRBV18 and TRBJ1-3, the CDR3 gives the full variable domain: NAGVMQNPRHLVRRRGQEARLRCSPMKGHSHVYWYRQLPEEGLKFMVYLQKENIIDESGMPKERFSAEFPKEGPSILRIQQVVRGDSAAYFCASSPLDGIRYHGNTIYFGEGSWLTVV.